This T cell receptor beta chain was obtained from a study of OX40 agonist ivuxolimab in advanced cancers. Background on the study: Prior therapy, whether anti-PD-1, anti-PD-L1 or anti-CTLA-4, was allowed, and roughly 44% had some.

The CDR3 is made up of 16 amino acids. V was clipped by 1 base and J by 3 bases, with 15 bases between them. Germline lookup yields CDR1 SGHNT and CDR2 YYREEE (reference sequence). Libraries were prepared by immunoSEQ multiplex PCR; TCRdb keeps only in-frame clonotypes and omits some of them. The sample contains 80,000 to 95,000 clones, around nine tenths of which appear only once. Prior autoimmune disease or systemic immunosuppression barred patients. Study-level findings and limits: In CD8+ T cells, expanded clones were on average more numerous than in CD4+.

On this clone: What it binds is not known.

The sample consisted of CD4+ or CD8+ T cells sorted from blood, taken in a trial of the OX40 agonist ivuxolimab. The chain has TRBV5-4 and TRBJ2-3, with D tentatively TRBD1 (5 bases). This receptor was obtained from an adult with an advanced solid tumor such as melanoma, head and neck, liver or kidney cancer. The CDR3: CASSLRGSSLTDTQYF. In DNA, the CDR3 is TGTGCCAGCAGCTTGAGGGGATCTTCCTTGACAGATACGCAGTATTTT. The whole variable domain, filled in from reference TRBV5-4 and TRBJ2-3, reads ETGVTQSPTHLIKTRGQQVTLRCSSQSGHNTVSWYQQALGQGPQFIFQYYREEENGRGNFPPRFSGLQFPNYSSELNVNALELDDSALYLCASSLRGSSLTDTQYFGPGTRLTVL.